Listed below are T cell receptor beta chains from one sample, sequenced in a study of identical twins. Via MiXCR, TCRdb re-called the 5' RACE reads, giving one row per CDR3 protein. The data show about 660,000 distinct CDR3 sequences, 8.6% seen once. This sample was also put to use in a study of yellow fever vaccine responses in identical twins.

Sequenced input: PBMCs. Every receptor here comes from a woman between 18 and 29 years old in good health. Both conserved end residues are part of each CDR3. D genes are given only for firm matches. Size is stated for part of the rows, as once, few or many counts, or as a class when the clone is expanded.

abundance: .
j_gene: TRBJ2-7
d_gene: TRBD1
v_gene: TRBV5-1
CDR3aa: CASSWKGQGYEQYF
CDR3nt: TGCGCCAGCAGCTGGAAGGGACAGGGCTACGAGCAGTACTTC

abundance: many
j_gene: TRBJ2-5
d_gene: TRBD2
v_gene: TRBV12-3/TRBV12-4
CDR3aa: CASSPRTSAYPQETQYF
CDR3nt: TGTGCCAGCAGTCCCCGAACTAGCGCTTACCCTCAAGAGACCCAGTACTTC

abundance: few
j_gene: TRBJ2-7
d_gene: TRBD2
v_gene: TRBV2
CDR3aa: CASRTSGNTYEQYF
CDR3nt: TGTGCCAGCAGGACTAGCGGGAACACCTACGAGCAGTACTTC

abundance: many
j_gene: TRBJ2-1
d_gene: .
v_gene: TRBV6-2/TRBV6-3
CDR3aa: CASSNKWQTEQFF
CDR3nt: TGTGCCAGCAGTAATAAATGGCAGACTGAGCAGTTCTTC

abundance: few
j_gene: TRBJ2-4
d_gene: .
v_gene: TRBV7-2
CDR3aa: CASSPGQATAKNIQYF
CDR3nt: TGTGCCAGCAGCCCGGGGCAGGCTACGGCCAAAAACATTCAGTACTTC

abundance: few
j_gene: TRBJ2-5
d_gene: .
v_gene: TRBV12-3/TRBV12-4
CDR3aa: CASRPTVGETQYF
CDR3nt: TGTGCCAGCAGGCCAACCGTTGGAGAGACCCAGTACTTC

abundance: many
j_gene: TRBJ1-6
d_gene: .
v_gene: TRBV5-5
CDR3aa: CASSVGISNSPLHF
CDR3nt: TGTGCCAGCAGCGTCGGGATATCTAATTCACCCCTCCACTTT

abundance: .
j_gene: TRBJ2-2
d_gene: TRBD2
v_gene: TRBV5-1
CDR3aa: CASSPQGGGNTGELFF
CDR3nt: TGCGCCAGCAGCCCCCAGGGCGGGGGGAACACCGGGGAGCTGTTTTTT

abundance: few
j_gene: TRBJ2-5
d_gene: TRBD2
v_gene: TRBV29-1
CDR3aa: CSVPGGYQETQYF
CDR3nt: TGCAGCGTCCCCGGGGGGTACCAAGAGACCCAGTACTTC

abundance: few
j_gene: TRBJ2-7
d_gene: TRBD2
v_gene: TRBV6-1
CDR3aa: CASSEAVSGGAGEQYF
CDR3nt: TGTGCCAGCAGTGAAGCGGTCAGCGGGGGGGCTGGCGAGCAGTACTTC

abundance: few
j_gene: TRBJ2-7
d_gene: .
v_gene: TRBV6-2/TRBV6-3
CDR3aa: CASSYLGRDYEQYF
CDR3nt: TGTGCCAGCAGTTACCTCGGCAGGGACTACGAGCAGTACTTC

abundance: many
j_gene: TRBJ1-1
d_gene: .
v_gene: TRBV7-2
CDR3aa: CASSRSRGGNTEAFF
CDR3nt: TGTGCCAGCAGCAGGAGCAGGGGAGGGAACACTGAAGCTTTCTTT

abundance: .
j_gene: TRBJ2-7
d_gene: TRBD2
v_gene: TRBV20-1
CDR3aa: CRASGREGSYEQYF
CDR3nt: TGCAGAGCTAGCGGGAGGGAAGGGTCCTACGAGCAGTACTTC

abundance: .
j_gene: TRBJ2-5
d_gene: TRBD2
v_gene: TRBV11-2
CDR3aa: CASSTQGLAGVETQYF
CDR3nt: TGTGCCAGCAGCACCCAAGGACTAGCGGGAGTGGAGACCCAGTACTTC

abundance: many
j_gene: TRBJ2-1
d_gene: TRBD2
v_gene: TRBV11-3
CDR3aa: CASSSRVGGAYNEQFF
CDR3nt: TGTGCCAGCAGCTCCCGTGTCGGGGGGGCCTACAATGAGCAGTTCTTC

abundance: .
j_gene: TRBJ2-3
d_gene: .
v_gene: TRBV5-5
CDR3aa: CASSVTGRPDTQYF
CDR3nt: TGTGCCAGCAGCGTGACAGGGAGGCCAGATACGCAGTATTTT

abundance: .
j_gene: TRBJ1-6
d_gene: .
v_gene: TRBV25-1
CDR3aa: CASSEFVGGALGNSPLHF
CDR3nt: TGTGCCAGCAGTGAATTTGTCGGAGGCGCCCTGGGTAATTCACCCCTCCACTTT

abundance: many
j_gene: TRBJ2-6
d_gene: .
v_gene: TRBV27
CDR3aa: CASTQGILYFMPF
CDR3nt: TGTGCCAGCACCCAGGGCATCCTGTATTTTATGCCTTTC

abundance: .
j_gene: TRBJ2-7
d_gene: .
v_gene: TRBV9
CDR3aa: CASSLGHEALYEQYF
CDR3nt: TGTGCCAGCAGCCTCGGACACGAAGCGCTCTACGAGCAGTACTTC

abundance: many
j_gene: TRBJ2-3
d_gene: .
v_gene: TRBV5-1
CDR3aa: CASSLQSSHADTQYF
CDR3nt: TGCGCCAGCAGCTTACAGTCTAGTCATGCAGATACGCAGTATTTT

abundance: .
j_gene: TRBJ2-4
d_gene: .
v_gene: TRBV5-1
CDR3aa: CASSLEKSVNIQYF
CDR3nt: TGCGCCAGCAGCTTGGAAAAGTCAGTGAACATTCAGTACTTC

abundance: many
j_gene: TRBJ2-7
d_gene: .
v_gene: TRBV12-3/TRBV12-4
CDR3aa: CASSRTQGKVIEQYF
CDR3nt: TGTGCCAGCAGCCGAACCCAGGGGAAGGTCATCGAGCAGTACTTC

abundance: few
j_gene: TRBJ2-7
d_gene: TRBD1
v_gene: TRBV10-3
CDR3aa: CATVGQGYEQYF
CDR3nt: TGTGCCACCGTGGGACAGGGCTACGAGCAGTACTTC

abundance: few
j_gene: TRBJ2-3
d_gene: TRBD2
v_gene: TRBV5-1
CDR3aa: CASSLEWTSGTALDTQYF
CDR3nt: TGCGCCAGCAGCTTGGAATGGACTAGCGGGACTGCATTAGATACGCAGTATTTT

abundance: .
j_gene: TRBJ2-1
d_gene: TRBD1
v_gene: TRBV7-9
CDR3aa: CASSPTGLPEQFF
CDR3nt: TGTGCCAGCAGCCCGACAGGGCTCCCTGAGCAGTTCTTC

abundance: few
j_gene: TRBJ2-3
d_gene: TRBD2
v_gene: TRBV3-1
CDR3aa: CASSQGLAGAEDTQYF
CDR3nt: TGTGCCAGCAGCCAAGGGCTAGCGGGGGCGGAGGATACGCAGTATTTT

abundance: few
j_gene: TRBJ2-5
d_gene: .
v_gene: TRBV25-1
CDR3aa: CASSERRVQETQYF
CDR3nt: TGTGCCAGCAGTGAACGCAGGGTACAAGAGACCCAGTACTTC

abundance: .
j_gene: TRBJ2-3
d_gene: .
v_gene: TRBV6-1
CDR3aa: CASRARDQLGADTQYF
CDR3nt: TGTGCCAGCAGGGCCCGGGACCAACTTGGGGCAGATACGCAGTATTTT

abundance: few
j_gene: TRBJ2-2
d_gene: .
v_gene: TRBV19
CDR3aa: CASSIGGSELFF
CDR3nt: TGTGCCAGTAGCATAGGGGGATCGGAGCTGTTTTTT

abundance: .
j_gene: TRBJ2-5
d_gene: .
v_gene: TRBV29-1
CDR3aa: CSVGVGGETQYF
CDR3nt: TGCAGCGTTGGTGTGGGGGGAGAGACCCAGTACTTC